This T cell receptor (beta chain) was sequenced in a study of CXCR3-negative and CXCR3-positive naive CD8 T cells. Study results and caveats: The study found that naive CXCR3-negative and CXCR3-positive cells shared TRBV-TRBJ usage, while memory cells differed. TRB CDR3s were more hydrophobic in CXCR3-positive than in CXCR3-negative naive cells. Memory CD8+ cells showed much lower diversity, while both naive subsets displayed comparably high diversity.

The CDR3 totals 14 residues. Germline V CDR1 and CDR2: LGHNA, YSLEER. The CD45RO-CCR7+CD27+CD95- phenotype denoted naive CD8+ T cells. The libraries of TRB cDNA were prepared using 5' RACE with UMI labels. TCRdb reprocessed the 5' RACE reads; each CDR3 protein has one entry and no DNA is given. The sample yields approximately 88,000 distinct CDR3 sequences, of which the top ten take up about 1.5%. Concerning this clonotype: Its antigen remains unknown.

The gene calls are TRBV4-3 and TRBJ1-1. This sequence originates from a human donor in good health. Some clones in this sample may be carry-over from other donors' samples. The sample was naive CXCR3- CD8+ T cells from blood. Subset specified: CD45RO-CCR7+CD27+CD95- naive CD8+ T cells lacking CXCR3 (TNR3-). The CDR3 sequence: CASSRSAGGTEAFF.